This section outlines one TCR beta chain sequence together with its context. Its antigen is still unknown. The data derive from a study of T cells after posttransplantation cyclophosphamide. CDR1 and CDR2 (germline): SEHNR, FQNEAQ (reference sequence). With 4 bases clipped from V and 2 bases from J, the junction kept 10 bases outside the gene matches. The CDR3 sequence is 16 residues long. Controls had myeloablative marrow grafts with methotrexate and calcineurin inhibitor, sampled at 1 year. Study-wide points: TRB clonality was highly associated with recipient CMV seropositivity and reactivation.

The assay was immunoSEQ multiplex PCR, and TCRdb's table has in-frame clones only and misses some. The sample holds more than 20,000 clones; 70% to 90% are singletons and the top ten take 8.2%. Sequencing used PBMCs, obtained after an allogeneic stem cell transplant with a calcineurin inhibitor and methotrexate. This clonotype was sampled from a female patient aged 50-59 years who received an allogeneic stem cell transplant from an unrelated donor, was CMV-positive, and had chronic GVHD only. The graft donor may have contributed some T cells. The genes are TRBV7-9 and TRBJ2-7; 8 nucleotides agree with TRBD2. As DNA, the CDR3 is TGTGCCAGCAGCTGGGATAGACTAGCGTACCCCTACGAGCAGTACTTC. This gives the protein CASSWDRLAYPYEQYF.